This TCR beta chain was identified during a study of identical twins. TCRdb reanalysed the 5' RACE reads using MiXCR and keeps one entry per CDR3 protein. The table has 250,000 to 350,000 distinct CDR3 sequences, nearly 9.5% seen once. General study findings and limits: Modeled out-of-frame TCR alpha sharing in monozygotic twins fell below observed levels. Twins' excess sharing was less marked for out-of-frame beta sequences.

About this clonotype: Its cognate antigen is unknown.

Deletions cut 7 bases from V and 8 bases from J, with 9 bases between. This CDR3 is built from 11 residues. Germline CDR1 reads SGHAT; CDR2 reads FQDESV (reference sequence). The sample was also reused in another study, on yellow fever vaccine responses in identical twins.

The sequence came from a woman under 30 in good health. The chain carries TRBV11-1 and TRBJ2-1; D call uncertain. Sequencing was carried out using CD8+ T cells sorted from blood. CDR3 protein: CASNRLDEQFF. CDR3 in DNA: TGTGCCAGCAACCGCCTCGATGAGCAGTTCTTC.